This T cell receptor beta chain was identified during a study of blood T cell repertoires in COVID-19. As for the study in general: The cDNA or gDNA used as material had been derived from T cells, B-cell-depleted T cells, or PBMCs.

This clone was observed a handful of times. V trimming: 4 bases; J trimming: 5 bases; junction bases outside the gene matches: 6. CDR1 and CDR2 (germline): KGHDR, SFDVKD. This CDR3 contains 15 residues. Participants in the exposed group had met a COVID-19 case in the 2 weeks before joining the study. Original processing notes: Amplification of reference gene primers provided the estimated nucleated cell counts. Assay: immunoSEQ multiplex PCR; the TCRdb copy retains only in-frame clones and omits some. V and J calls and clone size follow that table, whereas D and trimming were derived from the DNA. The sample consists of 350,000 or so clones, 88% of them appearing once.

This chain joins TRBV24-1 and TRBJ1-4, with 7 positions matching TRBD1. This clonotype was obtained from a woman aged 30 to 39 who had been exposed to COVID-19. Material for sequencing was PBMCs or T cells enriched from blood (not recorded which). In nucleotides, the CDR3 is TGTGCCACCAGTGACTGGCGGACAGGAAATGAAAAACTGTTTTTT. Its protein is CATSDWRTGNEKLFF.